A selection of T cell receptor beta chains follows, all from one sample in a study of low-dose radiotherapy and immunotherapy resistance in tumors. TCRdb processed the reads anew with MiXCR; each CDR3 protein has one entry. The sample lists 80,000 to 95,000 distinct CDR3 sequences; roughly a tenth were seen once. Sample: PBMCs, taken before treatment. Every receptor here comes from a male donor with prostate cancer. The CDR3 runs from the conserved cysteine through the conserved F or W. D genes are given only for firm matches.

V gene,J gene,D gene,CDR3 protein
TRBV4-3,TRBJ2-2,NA,CASSQETGRWTGELFF
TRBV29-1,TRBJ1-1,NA,CSAGGRAGTEAFF
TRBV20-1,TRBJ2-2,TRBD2,CSARTSGRTGELFF
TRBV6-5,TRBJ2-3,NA,CASSYPRRKDPTDTQYF
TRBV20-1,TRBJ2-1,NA,CSASPGDHEQFF
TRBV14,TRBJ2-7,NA,CASSSEGLRTYEQYF
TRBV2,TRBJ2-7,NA,CASSPRWIYEQYF
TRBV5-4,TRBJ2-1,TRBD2,CASSFSSGGGYNEQFF
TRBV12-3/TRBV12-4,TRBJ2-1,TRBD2,CASRPGTSGYNEQFF
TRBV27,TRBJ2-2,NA,CASSSPWRAGELFF
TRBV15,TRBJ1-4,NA,CATSRDLGGNEKLFF
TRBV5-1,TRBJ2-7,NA,CASSLEGSSYEQYF
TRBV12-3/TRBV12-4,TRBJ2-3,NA,CASRLATSTDTQYF
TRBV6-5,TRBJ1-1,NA,CASRQVQGSTEAFF
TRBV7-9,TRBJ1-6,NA,CASSRAGMYSPLHF
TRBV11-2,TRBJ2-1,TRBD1,CASRPWGQSLYNEQFF
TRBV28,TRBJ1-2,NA,CASSTAGNANYGYTF
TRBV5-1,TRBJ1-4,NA,CASSLATGGGEKLFF
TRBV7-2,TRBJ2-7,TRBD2,CASSPSSGRGFEQYF
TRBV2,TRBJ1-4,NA,CASSDGPNEKLFF
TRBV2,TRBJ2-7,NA,CASSTQGYEQYF
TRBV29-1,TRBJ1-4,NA,CSVQGWGEKLFF
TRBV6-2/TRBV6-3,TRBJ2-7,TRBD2,CATFNTGGAYEQYF
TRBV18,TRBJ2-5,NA,CASSPTRQKQETQYF
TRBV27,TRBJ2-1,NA,CASSLFPDYNEQFF
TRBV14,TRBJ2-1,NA,CASSQGGWWINTSSYNEQFF
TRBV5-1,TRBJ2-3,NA,CASSHPRAGLTDTQYF